The entry that follows covers one T cell receptor (beta chain) sequence. Its antigen remains unidentified. No per-base quality is available; no much larger clone lies one base away. The data belong to a study of CD8 T cells in Susac syndrome (dated by TCRdb to the late 2010s). In the study overall: Whether CD8+ T cell activation and differentiation in Susac syndrome was antigen driven was tested using repertoire sequencing. Findings and caveats that apply to the study as a whole: The study acknowledged that relatively few individuals were included in the TCR sequencing and HLA analysis.

RNA was extracted using the RNeasy kit, and about 0.5 to 1 microgram was reverse transcribed with random hexamers. TCR beta CDR3 regions were amplified with the immunoSEQ multiplex PCR assay covering 54 Vbeta and 13 Jbeta segments. To correct PCR amplification bias, a synthetic template baseline was used for both primer optimization and computational correction. The study's own analysis went as follows. Reads were annotated to V, D and J genes per IMGT and analyzed with immunoSEQ Analyzer, keeping only productive sequences. Clonality was calculated as one minus the Shannon entropy normalized by log2 of the number of productive unique sequences. For each patient and control, public and private clones were evaluated among the 100 most prevalent clones. Clones were defined as Susac-specific if absent from the healthy and MS cohorts, from around 1,100 published viral clones and from other ImmuneACCESS disease sequences. The public reads were reanalyzed by TCRdb: fastp trimming at Q25, MiXCR alignment, in-frame beta chains only. Duplicate CDR3 protein sequences are folded into a single record with the most common DNA and genes. The V and J calls here are based on TCRdb, not the publication. Here the sample has some 200,000 distinct CDR3 sequences; around 96% occur a single time. Less than 0.12% of the sample comes from the top ten.

The CDR3, cysteine through phenylalanine, is 13 amino acids long. The DNA shown is the 39-base CDR3, in frame from base 1. The germline V gene (reference sequence) supplies CDR1 DFQATT and CDR2 SNEGSKA. V is pruned by 6 bases and J by 5 bases, leaving 9 bases of the junction without a gene match. High-throughput TCR beta sequencing profiled peripheral blood CD8+ and CD4+ T cells from healthy donors, Susac syndrome patients and multiple sclerosis patients. The healthy donors served as controls matched for age and sex. CD8+ TEMRA cells were enriched by FACS, while bulk CD8+ and CD4+ T cells were purified by magnetic negative isolation. Blood was collected in EDTA tubes and processed within 24 hours, with PBMCs isolated through density gradient centrifugation. PBMCs intended for TCR sequencing were frozen in liquid nitrogen and were later thawed in a 37 degrees C water bath. Purity of sorted or isolated CD4+, CD8+ and CD8+ TEMRA cells was at least 90%.

The sequenced sample consisted of CD4+ T cells from PBMCs. The sequence is built from TRBV20-1 and TRBJ2-5; 7 junctional bases match TRBD1. The origin of this receptor is a human donor in good health. In nucleotide form, the sequence is TGCAGTGCAACCGAACAGGGGCTCGAGACCCAGTACTTC. Translated, this is CSATEQGLETQYF.